The 14 T cell receptor beta chains presented below share a single source sample, sequenced in a study of T cells expressing NK-cell markers. Each CDR3 protein gets one entry in TCRdb, which reprocessed the 5' RACE reads and gives no DNA. The sample table sets out 300,000 to 450,000 distinct CDR3 sequences. Sequenced material: blood T cells: a sorted CD56 or NKG2C T cell subset, CD4+ or CD8+ T cells, or bulk PBMC T cells (not recorded which). The receptor set was obtained from a man aged 18 to 69 in good health.

The V gene is TRBV14, the J gene TRBJ2-2; TCRdb proposes TRBD1, but this gene call is untestable without DNA. This CDR3 is 16 amino acids long. Germline CDR1 and CDR2: SGHDN and FVKESK. The CDR3 protein is CASSRPGTGTTGELFF.

This rearrangement joins TRBV11-2 to TRBJ2-7; there is no DNA to check the TCRdb D call of TRBD2. Germline V CDR1 and CDR2: SGHAT, FQNNGV. The length of the CDR3 is 15 residues. The CDR3 loop is CASSFTSADFREQYF.

The chain has TRBV11-2 and TRBJ1-3. The CDR3 covers 15 residues. In germline, CDR1 is SGHAT, CDR2 FQNNGV. This CDR3 reads CASSRSGASGNTIYF.

The chain has TRBV2 and TRBJ1-2. The CDR3 is 13 residues long. CDR1 SNHLY and CDR2 FYNNEI come from the germline V gene. The CDR3 here is CANPGRGYYGYTF.

The chain couples TRBV7-8 to TRBJ2-7; with no DNA, the TCRdb D assignment of TRBD1 cannot be verified. From germline, CDR1 is SGHVS and CDR2 FQNEAQ. The CDR3 is 16 amino acids. The chain's CDR3 is CASTPTLGPPSYEQYF.

The V and J genes are TRBV20-1 and TRBJ1-2; TCRdb calls TRBD1, which cannot be checked without DNA. There are 15 residues in the CDR3. The germline V gene encodes CDR1 DFQATT and CDR2 SNEGSKA (reference sequence). CDR3 sequence: CSARDLQGNSNGYTF.

The chain couples TRBV7-9 to TRBJ2-5; TCRdb calls TRBD2, which cannot be checked without DNA. CDR3 length: 14 residues. The germline V gene has CDR1 SEHNR and CDR2 FQNEAQ (reference sequence). The CDR3 is CASRYMGLRETQYF.

This chain joins TRBV6-5 and TRBJ2-7; TCRdb's D call, TRBD1, is unchecked because there is no DNA. CDR3 length equals 18 residues. The germline CDR1 and CDR2 sequences are MNHEY and SVGAGI. CDR3 loop: CASSYSATRGGGSYEQYF.

The chain has TRBV12-3 or TRBV12-4 and TRBJ2-5; as DNA is missing, the TRBD1 call by TCRdb cannot be tested. The CDR3 totals 14 residues. This CDR3 reads CATSQGGPRETQYF.

The chain recombines TRBV18 with TRBJ1-3. The CDR3 covers 15 residues. Germline V CDR1 and CDR2: KGHSH, LQKENI. The CDR3: CASSPQGHSGNTIYF.

The rearrangement joins TRBV7-6 to TRBJ1-2. The CDR3 length is 13 residues. Germline V gene data show CDR1 as SGHVS and CDR2 as FNYEAQ. The chain's CDR3 is CASRRNKNYGYTF.

The rearrangement joins TRBV18 to TRBJ2-4. Germline CDR1 reads KGHSH; CDR2 reads LQKENI. This CDR3 comprises 13 residues. The CDR3 spells CASSGVAKNIQYF.

The chain combines TRBV20-1 with TRBJ2-1; TCRdb selects TRBD2, and the lack of DNA leaves this call unchecked. This CDR3 is built from 15 residues. Germline lookup yields CDR1 DFQATT and CDR2 SNEGSKA (reference sequence). CDR3 in amino acids: CSARIAAGIYNEQFF.

This chain connects TRBV6-1 to TRBJ1-1. Germline V gives CDR1 MNHNS, CDR2 SASEGT. CDR3 size: 15 residues. CDR3 region: CATDARNSRNTEAFF.